Described below is a single T cell receptor (beta chain) sequence and its context. Germline V gives CDR1 MNHEY, CDR2 SVGEGT. There are 17 residues in the CDR3. With 6 bases clipped from V and 5 bases from J, the junction kept 16 bases outside the gene matches. Amplification yielded TCR beta CDR3 regions, with RNA transcripts as the source. The TCR CDR3 was amplified in a first-round RT-PCR using the HTBI primer set. Each CDR3 protein is one row after TCRdb ran MiXCR on the multiplex PCR reads. Altogether 400,000 to 500,000 distinct CDR3 sequences are present, around 15% being singletons, with the ten largest covering about a sixth. The record originates from a study of T cells in Graves' hyperthyroidism and ophthalmopathy.

This sequence originates from a woman aged 18-35 years with Graves' hyperthyroidism. The chain links TRBV6-2 or TRBV6-3 to TRBJ2-7; TRBD2 matches 10 bases. Sequencing was done on a sample of blood. CDR3 nucleotide sequence: TGTGCCAGCAGAGGACGAGCGGGAGGGCCGTTATTCGACGAGCAGTACTTC. Translation: CASRGRAGGPLFDEQYF.